This is a list of T cell receptor beta chains from one sample in a study of control samples from healthy donors and cancer patients. TCRdb keeps only in-frame clones here, not all; method: immunoSEQ multiplex PCR. Among more than 90,000 clones listed, around 89% were seen once. Sequencing used blood. These receptor sequences come from a man aged 25 to 40 in good health. Both conserved end residues are part of each CDR3. D genes are given only for firm matches. Size tells how often a clone was seen (once, few, many) or the class of an expanded clone, and some rows leave it out.

clone size,D gene,V gene,J gene,CDR3 protein,CDR3 DNA
-,-,TRBV10-1,TRBJ2-1,CASSESRLANNNEQFF,TGCGCCAGCAGTGAGTCGCGGCTAGCGAACAACAATGAGCAGTTCTTC
-,-,TRBV9,TRBJ1-3,CASSRSASGNTIYF,TGTGCCAGCAGTAGATCTGCATCTGGAAACACCATATATTTT
-,TRBD2,TRBV19,TRBJ2-3,CASSLLAGGQIKTDTQYF,TGTGCCAGTAGTTTGCTAGCGGGGGGGCAAATCAAGACAGATACGCAGTATTTT
-,TRBD2,TRBV9,TRBJ2-1,CATTGEGHNEQFF,TGTGCCACGACCGGGGAGGGACACAATGAGCAGTTCTTC
-,-,TRBV10-3,TRBJ1-6,CAISDSLTSSYNSPLHF,TGTGCCATCAGTGATAGTCTAACCAGCTCCTATAATTCACCCCTCCACTTT
-,-,TRBV28,TRBJ2-3,CASREDTQYF,TGTGCCAGCAGGGAGGATACGCAGTATTTT
-,TRBD2,TRBV18,TRBJ2-7,CASSPRTSRENLGEQYF,TGTGCCAGCTCACCGCGGACTAGCCGGGAGAATCTAGGCGAGCAGTACTTC
-,-,TRBV9,TRBJ1-2,CASSASGWEYGYTF,TGTGCCAGCAGCGCTAGCGGGTGGGAGTATGGCTACACCTTC
-,TRBD2,TRBV9,TRBJ2-2,CASSVGLAGLRTNTGELFF,TGTGCCAGCAGCGTTGGACTAGCGGGATTGAGGACGAACACCGGGGAGCTGTTTTTT
few,-,TRBV19,TRBJ1-2,CASSIPPYGYTF,TGTGCCAGTAGTATTCCGCCCTATGGCTACACCTTC
-,-,TRBV5-8,TRBJ1-6,CASSLAPGHGANSPLHF,TGTGCCAGCAGCTTGGCGCCGGGACACGGGGCAAATTCACCCCTCCACTTT
-,-,TRBV7-7,TRBJ1-2,CASSQKKQGGNGYGYTF,TGTGCCAGCAGTCAAAAAAAGCAAGGGGGGAATGGCTATGGCTACACCTTC
-,-,TRBV30,TRBJ1-2,CAWVEGTSGYTF,TGTGCCTGGGTCGAGGGAACCTCTGGCTACACCTTC
-,-,TRBV2,TRBJ1-1,CASSTISGNTEAFF,TGTGCCAGCAGTACAATCTCAGGGAACACTGAAGCTTTCTTT